This TCR beta chain is from a study of T-cell reconstitution after alpha-beta-depleted transplantation in children. Findings and caveats of the study: Newly produced T cells mostly provided counts and TCRbeta diversity after one year, as hyperexpanded clones declined.

A library of TCRbeta sequences, prepared with unique molecular identifiers, was generated. Each CDR3 protein gets one entry after TCRdb re-called the PCR reads with MiXCR. The table has about 830,000 distinct CDR3 sequences, around 17% seen once; the top ten hold roughly 4.8%. The CDR3 runs 14 residues. Deletions cut 0 bases from V and 7 bases from J, with 15 bases between. The germline CDR1 and CDR2 sequences are SQVTM and ANQGSEA. Points on this clonotype: Antigen: not known.

The source is a male patient aged 10 to 17 who had a stem cell transplant for acute lymphoblastic leukemia, so the T cells may come from the graft donor. This rearrangement joins TRBV29-1 to TRBJ1-2, with D unclear. Sequencing used PBMCs, mostly from graft donor cells, obtained 360 days after TCRalphabeta/CD19-depleted stem cell transplant. The DNA for the CDR3 is TGCAGCGTTGAAGATGGAGCAGGAGTAGGTGGCTACACCTTC. Residues: CSVEDGAGVGGYTF. Combining the CDR3 with reference TRBV29-1 and TRBJ1-2 gives the whole variable domain SAVISQKPSRDICQRGTSLTIQCQVDSQVTMMFWYRQQPGQSLTLIATANQGSEATYESGFVIDKFPISRPNLTFSTLTVSNMSPEDSSIYLCSVEDGAGVGGYTFGSGTRLTVV.